The clone carrying this T cell receptor beta chain has more than one count but fewer than ten. Antigen unknown. CDR3 length: 14 amino acids. Germline V gene sequence: CDR1 DFQATT, CDR2 SNEGSKA (reference sequence). The ends were cut back, 1 base at V and 2 bases at J, with 11 bases in the middle. TCRdb redid the calling of the RT-PCR reads with MiXCR, one entry per CDR3 protein. Among roughly 500,000 distinct CDR3 sequences, about 25% were seen once, and the ten largest hold 1.5% to 2%. This sample is drawn from a study of response to subunit inactivated influenza vaccine. Findings of the study overall: New T cells are recruited in small numbers by each seasonal influenza vaccination, according to the authors' suggestion.

Sequences were derived from CD4+ T cells sorted from PBMCs, sampled more than 4 days after vaccination. The chain couples TRBV20-1 to TRBJ1-1; possibly TRBD1 for D (5 bases). This sequence was found in a man aged 45-65 years who received an inactivated influenza vaccine. The CDR3 coding sequence is TGCAGTGCTAGAGTCCCAGACAGAAACACTGAAGCTTTCTTT. Translation gives CSARVPDRNTEAFF.